A single sample is the source of the 31 T cell receptor beta chains below, sequenced in a study of blood T cell repertoires in COVID-19. Clones were sequenced by immunoSEQ multiplex PCR, and TCRdb holds only the in-frame ones, with some missing. The table includes more than 100,000 clones, approximately 90% detected once. Sequenced: peripheral blood. Receptor source: a woman of 80 years or more in a cohort sampled during active COVID-19.

This rearrangement joins TRBV19 to TRBJ2-7; 8 bases match TRBD1. Trimming took 3 bases from V and 7 from J; bases not matched to a gene: 5. The CDR3 length is 13 residues. Germline V gene data show CDR1 as LNHDA and CDR2 as SQIVND (reference sequence). The CDR3 region is CASSMDRANEQYF. The CDR3 DNA reads TGTGCCAGTAGTATGGACAGGGCGAATGAGCAGTACTTC.

The chain recombines TRBV19 with TRBJ2-1; 14 bases are a match to TRBD2. Trimming cost V 5 bases and J 1 base; bases outside gene matches: 10. Germline V gives CDR1 LNHDA, CDR2 SQIVND (reference sequence). The CDR3 is made up of 19 amino acids. The CDR3 here is CASSHSTSGRAFSYNEQFF. Written as DNA, the CDR3 is TGTGCCAGTAGTCACTCGACTAGCGGGAGGGCCTTTTCCTACAATGAGCAGTTCTTC.

The V gene is TRBV29-1, the J gene TRBJ2-7; a possible D gene is TRBD2 (6 bases). Trimming shortened V by 4 bases and J by 3 bases, and 10 bases separated the two germline ends. Germline CDR1 reads SQVTM; CDR2 reads ANQGSEA. The CDR3 runs to 12 residues. The chain's CDR3 is CSVGAGNYEQYF. As DNA, the CDR3 is TGCAGCGTTGGGGCGGGGAACTACGAGCAGTACTTC.

The gene calls are TRBV9 and TRBJ2-3, with a tentative D call TRBD1 (7 bases). Germline V CDR1 and CDR2: SGDLS, YYNGEE. V shed 4 bases and J shed 0 bases, with 12 bases lying between them. The CDR3 runs 15 residues. Written as DNA, the CDR3 is TGTGCCAGCAGCTCAGGGGGAGGTAGCACAGATACGCAGTATTTT. Translating gives CASSSGGGSTDTQYF.

This clone was found a few times. The V and J genes are TRBV7-9 and TRBJ1-5, with D uncertain. Per the germline V gene, CDR1 is SEHNR and CDR2 is FQNEAQ (reference sequence). With 5 bases removed from V and 4 bases from J, the gap between germline ends came to 9 bases. The CDR3 totals 13 residues. CDR3 amino acids: CASSHEQNQPQHF. DNA of the CDR3: TGTGCCAGCAGCCACGAACAAAATCAGCCCCAGCATTTT.

This CDR3 is CASNIQGASNQPQHF. The DNA for the CDR3 is TGTGCCAGCAATATACAGGGGGCTTCCAATCAGCCCCAGCATTTT. The rearrangement joins TRBV2 to TRBJ1-5; 9 bases are shared with TRBD1. V was clipped by 7 bases and J by 3 bases; unmatched bases: 7. This CDR3 contains 15 residues. Germline V gives CDR1 SNHLY, CDR2 FYNNEI.

V gene TRBV19 combines with J gene TRBJ1-2; D perhaps matches TRBD1 (5 bases). The CDR3 contains 16 residues. V was shortened by 8 bases and J by 4 bases, with 23 bases between the two germline ends. Germline lookup yields CDR1 LNHDA and CDR2 SQIVND (reference sequence). The chain's CDR3 is CASSPFGQGFSYGYTF. The CDR3 DNA reads TGTGCCAGTTCCCCCTTCGGGCAGGGATTCAGCTATGGCTACACCTTC.

The genes are TRBV6-2 or TRBV6-3 and TRBJ2-1; the match to TRBD2 covers 9 bases. CDR1 MNHEY and CDR2 SVGEGT come from the germline V gene. The CDR3 totals 16 residues. The junction had 12 bases not matched to a gene; V was cut back by 5 bases and J by 7 bases. The CDR3 DNA sequence: TGTGCCAGCAGTGATTCCGGGGCGGGGGGGCAGAATGAGCAGTTCTTC. Translating it yields CASSDSGAGGQNEQFF.

The chain has TRBV11-2 and TRBJ2-3, with D hard to call. V was cut by 2 bases and J by 2 bases, with 11 bases left in between. CDR1 is SGHAT and CDR2 is FQNNGV in the germline V gene. This CDR3 has 15 amino acids. The CDR3 loop reads CASSLSALDTDTQYF. Here the CDR3 DNA reads TGTGCCAGCAGCTTATCAGCGCTTGACACAGATACGCAGTATTTT.

This clone is a singleton in its sample. This chain uses TRBV3-1 (or the pseudogene TRBV3-2) with TRBJ2-5, with 9 bases fitting TRBD2. The CDR3 length is 17 residues. The ends lost 0 bases at V and 3 bases at J; junction bases unmatched: 8. Germline CDR1 reads LGHDT; CDR2 reads YNNKEL (reference sequence). The CDR3, as DNA: TGTGCCAGCAGCCAAGAAAGACTCCTAGCGGGGAAAGAGACCCAGTACTTC. Translated, it gives CASSQERLLAGKETQYF.

The rearrangement joins TRBV5-1 to TRBJ2-1, with 7 bases that match TRBD1. The CDR3 consists of 16 residues. Per germline, CDR1 SGHRS and CDR2 YFSETQ. V trimming: 0 bases; J trimming: 4 bases; junction bases outside the gene matches: 7. The CDR3 bases are TGCGCCAGCAGCTTGGGTTTCGGGACAGCGTACAATGAGCAGTTCTTC. It translates to CASSLGFGTAYNEQFF.

V usage is TRBV16 and J usage is TRBJ1-4; possibly TRBD1 for D (5 bases). The germline V gene encodes CDR1 KGHSY and CDR2 FQNENV. V was pared by 0 bases and J by 2 bases, with 10 bases between. The CDR3 length is 16 residues. CDR3 DNA: TGTGCCAGCAGCCAATCGTCGGGGGGGACTAATGAAAAACTGTTTTTT. Its protein product is CASSQSSGGTNEKLFF.

In this sample, this clone turned up a few times. The rearrangement links TRBV11-2 to TRBJ1-2; D uncertain. This CDR3 is 14 amino acids long. Germline lookup yields CDR1 SGHAT and CDR2 FQNNGV. Trimming took off 3 bases at V and 3 bases at J, with 11 bases between the two ends. CDR3 nucleotide sequence: TGTGCCAGCAGCTTCACGCGAGCCTACTATGGCTACACCTTC. This encodes CASSFTRAYYGYTF.

The rearrangement joins TRBV12-3 or TRBV12-4 to TRBJ1-2, with no clear D. V was pared by 3 bases and J by 4 bases, with 9 bases between. There are 13 residues in the CDR3. The CDR3: CASSFEGSYGYTF. Here the CDR3 DNA reads TGTGCCAGCAGTTTTGAGGGAAGCTATGGCTACACCTTC.

V gene TRBV18 combines with J gene TRBJ2-1; 9 bases agree with TRBD1. CDR1 is KGHSH and CDR2 is LQKENI in the germline V gene. The V and J ends lost 5 bases and 7 bases, in that order; junction bases with no gene match: 3. This CDR3 is 13 amino acids long. The CDR3 loop is CASSRDRVNEQFF. In DNA form, the CDR3 reads TGTGCCAGCTCAAGGGACAGGGTAAATGAGCAGTTCTTC. The variable domain in full, completed from reference TRBV18 and TRBJ2-1, reads NAGVMQNPRHLVRRRGQEARLRCSPMKGHSHVYWYRQLPEEGLKFMVYLQKENIIDESGMPKERFSAEFPKEGPSILRIQQVVRGDSAAYFCASSRDRVNEQFFGPGTRLTVL.

The V and J genes are TRBV7-9 and TRBJ2-7, with D maybe TRBD2 (5 bases). The V gene's germline CDR1 is SEHNR and CDR2 FQNEAQ (reference sequence). CDR3 length equals 11 residues. Trimming left V 8 bases short and J 4 bases short, with 9 bases between. The CDR3 sequence: CASSRAYEQYF. DNA of the CDR3: TGTGCCAGCTCGCGGGCTTACGAGCAGTACTTC.

This clone was seen more than once but under ten times. The V and J genes are TRBV5-1 and TRBJ2-7; 9 bases map to TRBD1. CDR3 size: 17 residues. The V and J ends lost 3 bases and 1 base, in that order; junction bases with no gene match: 11. CDR1 is SGHRS and CDR2 is YFSETQ in the germline V gene. CDR3 region: CASSYAGTGRVSYEQYF. CDR3 in DNA: TGCGCCAGCAGCTACGCCGGGACAGGGCGTGTATCCTACGAGCAGTACTTC.

The chain couples TRBV2 to TRBJ2-7; 11 nucleotides agree with TRBD1. The CDR3 contains 17 residues. The V segment lost 8 bases and the J segment 1 base; nucleotides outside the gene matches: 13. Germline CDR1 reads SNHLY; CDR2 reads FYNNEI. The CDR3 here is CASSNPGQGAGSYEQYF. The CDR3 coding sequence is TGTGCCAGCTCAAACCCCGGACAGGGGGCAGGGTCCTACGAGCAGTACTTC.

V gene TRBV7-9 combines with J gene TRBJ1-2; D is perhaps TRBD1 (5 bases). CDR1 and CDR2 from the germline V gene are SEHNR and FQNEAQ (reference sequence). The length of the CDR3 is 13 residues. Deletions cut 6 bases from V and 8 bases from J, with 16 bases between. In DNA form, the CDR3 reads TGTGCCAGCAGTCAAGGGGAAGTGGACGGCTACACCTTC. Its protein product is CASSQGEVDGYTF. Complete variable domain (other parts from reference TRBV7-9 and TRBJ1-2): DTGVSQNPRHKITKRGQNVTFRCDPISEHNRLYWYRQTLGQGPEFLTYFQNEAQLEKSRLLSDRFSAERPKGSFSTLEIQRTEQGDSAMYLCASSQGEVDGYTFGSGTRLTVV.

The CDR3 DNA is TGTGCCAGCAGCGCCCGGGACAGCAACTACAATGAGCAGTTCTTC. Its protein is CASSARDSNYNEQFF. The rearrangement uses TRBV3-1 (or the pseudogene TRBV3-2) and TRBJ2-1, with TRBD1 matching 7 bases. With 5 bases clipped from V and 3 bases from J, the junction kept 7 bases outside the gene matches. Germline CDR1 LGHDT, CDR2 YNNKEL (reference sequence). The CDR3 is 15 amino acids.

The V call is TRBV19, the J call TRBJ2-7, with 9 bases fitting TRBD2. The CDR3 is made up of 16 amino acids. After removal of 6 bases from V and 2 bases from J, the junction contained 11 bases not matched to a gene. The V gene's germline CDR1 is LNHDA and CDR2 SQIVND (reference sequence). CDR3: CASSANGGLATYEQYF. The CDR3 nucleotides are TGTGCCAGTAGCGCAAACGGGGGACTAGCAACCTACGAGCAGTACTTC.

The chain links TRBV7-9 to TRBJ1-6; 9 nucleotides match TRBD1. The V and J ends lost 5 bases and 4 bases, in that order; junction bases with no gene match: 9. The CDR3 spans 17 residues. Germline V CDR1 and CDR2: SEHNR, FQNEAQ (reference sequence). This chain's CDR3 is CASSATGGSLYNSPLHF. CDR3 sequence (DNA): TGTGCCAGCAGCGCCACAGGGGGCTCACTTTATAATTCACCCCTCCACTTT.

V gene TRBV19 combines with J gene TRBJ1-5, with 8 bases aligning to TRBD1. This CDR3 contains 16 residues. The V segment lost 5 bases and the J segment 3 bases; nucleotides outside the gene matches: 9. Looked up from germline, CDR1 is LNHDA and CDR2 is SQIVND (reference sequence). The CDR3 DNA is TGTGCCAGTAGTGTCTGGACAGGGTCTTTCAATCAGCCCCAGCATTTT. Residues: CASSVWTGSFNQPQHF.

The V call is TRBV4-2, the J call TRBJ2-1; the match to TRBD2 covers 12 bases. V was clipped by 8 bases and J by 7 bases; unmatched bases: 6. Looked up from germline, CDR1 is LGHNA and CDR2 is YNFKEQ. The CDR3 has 14 residues. CDR3 coding DNA: TGTGCCAGCGGGGCGACTAGCGGGGGAAATGAGCAGTTCTTC. It translates to CASGATSGGNEQFF.

The genes are TRBV7-2 and TRBJ1-2; D is perhaps TRBD1 (6 bases). CDR3 size: 17 residues. Per the germline V gene, CDR1 is SGHTA and CDR2 is FQGNSA. With 3 bases removed from V and 5 bases from J, the gap between germline ends came to 22 bases. CDR3 sequence: CASSFTSGEWGEYGYTF. The CDR3 DNA is TGTGCCAGCAGCTTCACGTCAGGGGAGTGGGGTGAGTATGGCTACACCTTC.

This chain connects TRBV11-2 to TRBJ2-1; 7 nucleotides line up with TRBD1. This CDR3 has 15 amino acids. Germline V gene sequence: CDR1 SGHAT, CDR2 FQNNGV. V trimming: 6 bases; J trimming: 4 bases; junction bases outside the gene matches: 9. The CDR3: CASSSRDSIYNEQFF. The DNA for the CDR3 is TGTGCCAGCAGTTCCCGGGACAGCATATACAATGAGCAGTTCTTC.

The chain recombines TRBV27 with TRBJ2-2, with D possibly matching TRBD1 (6 bases). The CDR3 consists of 16 residues. CDR1 and CDR2 from the germline V gene are MNHEY and SMNVEV (reference sequence). Trimming stripped 8 bases from V and 1 base from J, with 17 bases between. The CDR3 DNA sequence: TGTGCCAGCCGCCTCGCTGGGACATTGAACACCGGGGAGCTGTTTTTT. Protein: CASRLAGTLNTGELFF.

This clone appeared a single time. The CDR3: CASSEGGIAGPTDTQYF. The DNA for the CDR3 is TGTGCCAGCAGTGAAGGTGGCATAGCGGGGCCCACAGATACGCAGTATTTT. The chain recombines TRBV2 with TRBJ2-3, with 8 nucleotides matching TRBD2. With V trimmed by 1 base and J by 2 bases, 8 bases remained unmatched. CDR1 SNHLY and CDR2 FYNNEI come from the germline V gene. This CDR3 has 17 amino acids.

This rearrangement joins TRBV28 to TRBJ1-3; D is unclear. Germline V gene lookup returns CDR1 MDHEN and CDR2 SYDVKM. The CDR3 is 16 residues long. The germline V and J ends were trimmed by 3 bases and 0 bases, with 12 bases remaining between them. The DNA for the CDR3 is TGTGCCAGCAGTTTTCTTACTTCCTACTCTGGAAACACCATATATTTT. Amino acids: CASSFLTSYSGNTIYF.

The chain recombines TRBV9 with TRBJ1-5; no clear D gene. Trimming pared 0 bases from V and 0 bases from J, leaving 7 bases between. Per the germline V gene, CDR1 is SGDLS and CDR2 is YYNGEE. The length of the CDR3 is 15 residues. CDR3 in DNA: TGTGCCAGCAGCGTAGGGGGAGCTAGCAATCAGCCCCAGCATTTT. Protein: CASSVGGASNQPQHF.

V gene TRBV7-2 combines with J gene TRBJ2-5; 8 bases agree with TRBD2. Germline loops: CDR1 SGHTA, CDR2 FQGNSA. Germline trimming cut 3 bases from V and 5 bases from J; bases unmatched to any gene: 5. This CDR3 comprises 14 residues. CDR3 amino acids: CASSFSGGGETQYF. The CDR3 DNA is TGTGCCAGCAGCTTTTCGGGAGGGGGGGAGACCCAGTACTTC.